This TCR beta chain was recovered during a study of blood T cell repertoires in COVID-19. This CDR3 is built from 16 residues. Deletions cut 2 bases from V and 2 bases from J, with 14 bases between. Germline V gene data show CDR1 as SGHRS and CDR2 as YFSETQ. In the original processing: Cell counts per sample came from amplifying reference gene primers. Profiled with immunoSEQ multiplex PCR; TCRdb holds only in-frame clones, not every one. V and J calls and clone size are copied from that table; D and trimming were computed from the DNA. The sample shows under 150,000 clones, roughly 85% of them seen only once.

This TCR derives from a woman between 55 and 75 years old with COVID-19, enrolled during active disease. Source material: peripheral blood. The V call is TRBV5-1, the J call TRBJ1-3; possible D gene TRBD1, 6 bases. For the CDR3, the DNA is TGCGCCAGCAGCTTCGGACAGATCCTCGCTGGAAACACCATATATTTT. Protein sequence: CASSFGQILAGNTIYF.